This TCR beta chain was recorded in a study of blood T cells in healthy people across ages. Trimming shortened V by 2 bases and J by 0 bases, and 17 bases separated the two germline ends. The length of the CDR3 is 16 residues. Germline assignment: CDR1 DFQATT and CDR2 SNEGSKA (reference sequence). Primed by a sample-barcoded 5' primer and a J-beta primer mix, a second PCR proceeded for about 7 to 12 cycles. MiXCR, applied by TCRdb to the 5' RACE reads, yields one record per CDR3 protein. The profile shows about 1,800,000 distinct CDR3 sequences, under 30% of them singletons. V is TRBV20-1 and J is TRBJ2-7; TRBD1 is a possible D gene (5 bases). This sequence originates from a woman aged 25-40 years in good health. The sequencing input was blood. The DNA for the CDR3 is TGCAGTGCTAGACTGGCCCAGGGAAGGAGCTCCTACGAGCAGTACTTC. Amino acid sequence: CSARLAQGRSSYEQYF.